Sequencing of this T cell receptor (beta chain) was carried out in a study of identical twins. Whole-study results and caveats: Analyses of zero insertions could, in part, be confounded by invariant MAIT and iNKT cells. There were fewer insertions in abundant cord blood beta clonotypes, but memory repertoires showed no such pattern.

MiXCR, run by TCRdb on the 5' RACE reads, gives a single entry per CDR3 protein. The repertoire includes about 100,000 distinct CDR3 sequences, just under 6% of them detected once, and approximately 12% sits in the top ten. In its sample, this clonotype was seen many times. Its target is unknown. The specimen sequenced was memory T cells sorted from blood. The TCR was taken from a woman aged 45-65 years in good health.

The CDR3 sequence: CASSPLGAGVNNEQFF. The CDR3 nucleotides read TGTGCCAGCAGTCCCCTCGGAGCGGGAGTGAACAATGAGCAGTTCTTC. The chain is built from TRBV27 and TRBJ2-1; 8 bases line up with TRBD2. Germline V gene sequence: CDR1 MNHEY, CDR2 SMNVEV (reference sequence). The CDR3 sequence is 16 residues long. J lost 5 bases, V lost 5 bases, and 11 bases had no gene match.